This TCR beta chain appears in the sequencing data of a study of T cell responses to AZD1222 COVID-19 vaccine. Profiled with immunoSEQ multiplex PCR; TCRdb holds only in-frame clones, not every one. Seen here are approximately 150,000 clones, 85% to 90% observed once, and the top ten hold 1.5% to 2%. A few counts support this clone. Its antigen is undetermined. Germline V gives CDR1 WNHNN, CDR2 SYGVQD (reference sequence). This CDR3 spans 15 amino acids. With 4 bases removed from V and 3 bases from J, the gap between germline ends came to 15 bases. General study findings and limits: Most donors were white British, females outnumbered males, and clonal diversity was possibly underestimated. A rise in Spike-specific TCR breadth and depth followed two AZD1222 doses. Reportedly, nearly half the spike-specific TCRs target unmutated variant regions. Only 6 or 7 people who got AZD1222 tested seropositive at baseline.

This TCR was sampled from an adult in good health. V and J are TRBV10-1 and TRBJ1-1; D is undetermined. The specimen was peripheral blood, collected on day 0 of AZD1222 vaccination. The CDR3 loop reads CASSVGPVADTEAFF. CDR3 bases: TGCGCCAGCAGTGTCGGTCCGGTAGCGGACACTGAAGCTTTCTTT.